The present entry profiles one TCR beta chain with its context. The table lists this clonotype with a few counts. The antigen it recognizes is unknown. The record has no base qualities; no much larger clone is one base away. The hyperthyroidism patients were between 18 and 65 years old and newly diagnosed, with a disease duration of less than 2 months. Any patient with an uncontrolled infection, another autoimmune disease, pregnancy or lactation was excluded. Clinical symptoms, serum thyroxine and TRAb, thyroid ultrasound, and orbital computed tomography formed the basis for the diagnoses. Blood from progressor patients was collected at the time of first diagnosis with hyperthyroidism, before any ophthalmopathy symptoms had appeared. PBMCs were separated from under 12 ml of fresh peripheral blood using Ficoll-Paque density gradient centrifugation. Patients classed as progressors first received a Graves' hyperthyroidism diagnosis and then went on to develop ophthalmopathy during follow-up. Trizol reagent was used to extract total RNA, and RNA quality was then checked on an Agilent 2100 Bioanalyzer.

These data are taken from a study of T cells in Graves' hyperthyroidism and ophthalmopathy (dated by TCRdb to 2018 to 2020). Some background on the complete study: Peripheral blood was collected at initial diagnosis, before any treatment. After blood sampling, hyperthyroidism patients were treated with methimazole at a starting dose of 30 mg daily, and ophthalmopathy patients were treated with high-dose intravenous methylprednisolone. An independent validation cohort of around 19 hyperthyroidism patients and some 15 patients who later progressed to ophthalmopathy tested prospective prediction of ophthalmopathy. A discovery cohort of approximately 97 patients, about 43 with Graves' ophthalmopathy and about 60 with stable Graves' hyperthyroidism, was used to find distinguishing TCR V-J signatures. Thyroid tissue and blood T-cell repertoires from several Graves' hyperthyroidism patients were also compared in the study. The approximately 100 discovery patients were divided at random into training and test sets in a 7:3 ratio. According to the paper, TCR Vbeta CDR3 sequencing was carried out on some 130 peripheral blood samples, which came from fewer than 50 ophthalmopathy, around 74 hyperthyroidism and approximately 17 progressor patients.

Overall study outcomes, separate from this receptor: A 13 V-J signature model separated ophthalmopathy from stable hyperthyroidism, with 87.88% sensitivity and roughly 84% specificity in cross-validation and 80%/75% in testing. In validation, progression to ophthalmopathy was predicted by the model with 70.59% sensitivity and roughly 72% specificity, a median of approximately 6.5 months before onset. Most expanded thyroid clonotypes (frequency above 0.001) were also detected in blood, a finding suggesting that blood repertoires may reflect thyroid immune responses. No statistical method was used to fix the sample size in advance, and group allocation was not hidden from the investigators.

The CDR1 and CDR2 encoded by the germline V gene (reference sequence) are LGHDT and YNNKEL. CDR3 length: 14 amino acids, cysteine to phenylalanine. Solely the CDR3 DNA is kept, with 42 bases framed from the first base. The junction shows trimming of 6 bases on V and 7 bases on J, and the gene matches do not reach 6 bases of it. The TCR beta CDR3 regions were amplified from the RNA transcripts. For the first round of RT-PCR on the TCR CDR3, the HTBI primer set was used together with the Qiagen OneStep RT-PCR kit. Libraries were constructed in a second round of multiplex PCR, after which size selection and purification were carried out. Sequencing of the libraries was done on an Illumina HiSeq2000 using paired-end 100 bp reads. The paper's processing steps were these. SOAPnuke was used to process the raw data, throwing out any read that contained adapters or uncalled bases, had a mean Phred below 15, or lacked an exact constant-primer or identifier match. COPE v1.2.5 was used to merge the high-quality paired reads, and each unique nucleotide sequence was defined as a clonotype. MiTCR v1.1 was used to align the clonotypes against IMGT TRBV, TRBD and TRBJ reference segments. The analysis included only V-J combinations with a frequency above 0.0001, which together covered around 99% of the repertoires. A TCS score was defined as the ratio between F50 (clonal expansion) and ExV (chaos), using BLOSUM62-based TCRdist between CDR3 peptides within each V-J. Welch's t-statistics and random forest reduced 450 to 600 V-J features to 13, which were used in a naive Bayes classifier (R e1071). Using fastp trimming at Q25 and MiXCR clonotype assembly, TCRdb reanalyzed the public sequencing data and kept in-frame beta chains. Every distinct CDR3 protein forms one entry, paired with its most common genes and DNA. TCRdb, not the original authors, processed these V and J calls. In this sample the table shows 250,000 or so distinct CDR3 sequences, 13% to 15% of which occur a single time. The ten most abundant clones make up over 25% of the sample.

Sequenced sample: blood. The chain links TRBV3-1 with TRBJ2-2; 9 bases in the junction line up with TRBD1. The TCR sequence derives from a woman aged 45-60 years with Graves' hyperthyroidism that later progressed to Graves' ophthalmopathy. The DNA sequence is TGTGCCAGCAGTTACAGGGGGCGCGACGGGGAGCTGTTTTTT. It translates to CASSYRGRDGELFF.